The clone carrying this T cell receptor beta chain was counted ten times or more. Its antigen is not identified. TCRdb processed the 5' RACE reads anew with MiXCR; each CDR3 protein has one entry. The data show fewer than 700,000 distinct CDR3 sequences, less than 25% seen once. The record originates from a study of T-cell memory formation after mild COVID-19. Across the whole study: The TCR clusters were mostly specific to one donor. Whole-study findings and limits: Clones contracting over day 15 to 85 were CD4/CD8 balanced, with later expanders leaning CD4+. Most CD4+ clones that shrank were in CM and EM, while CD8+ ones turned up in EMRA.

The CDR3 spans 14 residues. Trimming removed 1 base at V and 4 bases at J, with 11 bases between. The TCR comes from an adult woman who had mild COVID-19 (a few samples of this study predate the infection). Cell type and time point are not known. What was sequenced was PBMCs or a T cell subset sorted from them (not recorded which). The genes are TRBV12-3 or TRBV12-4 and TRBJ2-7, with a weak D call TRBD2 (7 bases). The CDR3 sequence: CASSLGGGVYEQYF. CDR3 in DNA: TGTGCCAGCAGTTTAGGGGGGGGCGTTTACGAGCAGTACTTC.